Reported below is one TCR beta chain. The antigen remains undetermined. In the ophthalmopathy cohort, Clinical Activity Score was at least 3, NOSPECS grade at least 4, and duration under 3 months. The PBMCs studied were ones that came from about 10 ml fresh peripheral blood. This record belongs to a study of T cells in Graves' hyperthyroidism and ophthalmopathy. What was amplified from RNA transcripts were TCR beta CDR3 regions. Carried out on the TCR CDR3, a first-round RT-PCR used the HTBI primer set. TCRdb called the multiplex PCR reads again in MiXCR, with one record for every CDR3 protein. The table records a few hundred thousand distinct CDR3 sequences, roughly 15% of them present only once. Study-wide results and limits: Through a model of 13 V-J features, ophthalmopathy was separated from stable hyperthyroidism.

This sequence was found in a middle-aged woman with Graves' ophthalmopathy. The sequenced material came from blood.

The CDR3 DNA reads as TGTGCCAGCAAATGGACACCAACTAATGAAAAACTGTTTTTT. This sequence encodes CASKWTPTNEKLFF. This rearrangement joins TRBV7-6 to TRBJ1-4, with D possibly being TRBD1 (5 bases). Trimming shortened V by 7 bases and J by 0 bases, and 9 bases separated the two germline ends. Germline lookup yields CDR1 SGHVS and CDR2 FNYEAQ. The CDR3 consists of 14 residues.